Shown below are 30 T cell receptor beta chains from a single sample sequenced in a study of T cell responses to AZD1222 COVID-19 vaccine. Produced via immunoSEQ multiplex PCR; TCRdb's table is partial and in-frame only. Of more than 100,000 clones listed, approximately 88% were seen once; the top ten hold less than 6%. The material was peripheral blood, obtained on day 0 of AZD1222 vaccination. These receptors originate from an adult in good health.

V gene TRBV7-3 combines with J gene TRBJ2-5; 8 bases fit TRBD2. The V gene end was trimmed by 2 bases and the J gene end by 5 bases; junction bases not matched to a gene: 7. The CDR3 is made up of 15 amino acids. In germline, CDR1 is SGHTA, CDR2 FQGTGA. Here the CDR3 DNA reads TGTGCCAGCAGCTTAGGGGGACTAGGAGGGGAGACCCAGTACTTC. This codes for CASSLGGLGGETQYF.

Here the CDR3 reads CASSQASSEAYYEQYF. The DNA for the CDR3 is TGTGCCAGCAGCCAAGCAAGTTCTGAAGCCTACTACGAGCAGTACTTC. The gene calls are TRBV3-1 (or the pseudogene TRBV3-2) and TRBJ2-7; D not certain. V was pared by 1 base and J by 3 bases, with 16 bases between. The CDR3 spans 16 residues. Germline CDR1 LGHDT, CDR2 YNNKEL (reference sequence).

The V gene is TRBV6-5, the J gene TRBJ2-2, with 7 bases aligning to TRBD2. The junction had 11 bases not matched to a gene; V was cut back by 8 bases and J by 5 bases. CDR1 is MNHEY and CDR2 is SVGAGI in the germline V gene. CDR3 size: 15 residues. The CDR3 DNA reads as TGTGCCAGCGGTCTCGGCGGGGGTCTAACCGGGGAGCTGTTTTTT. Its translation is CASGLGGGLTGELFF.

This rearrangement joins TRBV28 to TRBJ2-5; 8 bases fit TRBD1. This CDR3 is built from 14 residues. Germline values: CDR1 MDHEN, CDR2 SYDVKM. With V trimmed by 5 bases and J by 5 bases, 7 bases remained unmatched. The CDR3 bases are TGTGCCAGCAGTGAGGGACAGGAAGAGGAGACCCAGTACTTC. The encoded protein is CASSEGQEEETQYF.

V is TRBV18 and J is TRBJ1-3, with 11 nucleotides matching TRBD1. The CDR3 covers 17 residues. With V trimmed by 2 bases and J by 3 bases, 6 bases remained unmatched. CDR1 KGHSH and CDR2 LQKENI come from the germline V gene. For the CDR3, the DNA is TGTGCCAGCTCACCAATCGGACAGGGGGCAAATGGAAACACCATATATTTT. This gives the protein CASSPIGQGANGNTIYF.

The CDR3 DNA reads as TGTGCCAGTAATGGAGGGTCCTATAATTCACCCCTCCACTTT. It yields the protein CASNGGSYNSPLHF. The chain carries TRBV19 and TRBJ1-6; D call uncertain. Trimming pared 7 bases from V and 1 base from J, leaving 8 bases between. This CDR3 contains 14 residues. Per the germline V gene, CDR1 is LNHDA and CDR2 is SQIVND (reference sequence).

This clone was observed a few times. The rearrangement links TRBV25-1 to TRBJ1-4; no clear D gene. There are 12 residues in the CDR3. V was pared by 3 bases and J by 7 bases, with 6 bases between. CDR1 is MGHDK, CDR2 SYGVNS, per germline. The CDR3 spells CASSDNSEKLFF. The DNA for the CDR3 is TGTGCCAGCAGTGACAACAGTGAAAAACTGTTTTTT.

This clone appeared once. J is TRBJ2-7 and V is TRBV6-5; 7 bases align to TRBD1. Looked up from germline, CDR1 is MNHEY and CDR2 is SVGAGI. The CDR3 totals 15 residues. The junction had 12 bases not matched to a gene; V was cut back by 6 bases and J by 4 bases. CDR3 coding DNA: TGTGCCAGCAGCCGAGGACAGGCGCCCGCTTACGAGCAGTACTTC. This gives the protein CASSRGQAPAYEQYF.

This chain connects TRBV5-1 to TRBJ2-1, with unresolved D. Trimming took off 1 base at V and 9 bases at J, with 5 bases between the two ends. CDR1 SGHRS and CDR2 YFSETQ come from the germline V gene. This CDR3 region has 11 residues. As DNA, the CDR3 is TGCGCCAGCAGCTTGAGTCGTGAGCAGTTCTTC. It yields the protein CASSLSREQFF.

This chain connects TRBV27 to TRBJ2-1; 11 nucleotides agree with TRBD1. Germline values: CDR1 MNHEY, CDR2 SMNVEV (reference sequence). The CDR3 is made up of 15 amino acids. Losses at the gene ends were 6 bases for V and 3 bases for J; bases not matched to a gene: 4. The DNA for the CDR3 is TGTGCCAGCAGCCCCGGGACAGGGGGCTACAATGAGCAGTTCTTC. Protein sequence: CASSPGTGGYNEQFF.

The genes are TRBV2 and TRBJ2-3, with 7 positions matching TRBD1. Per germline, CDR1 SNHLY and CDR2 FYNNEI. J lost 0 bases, V lost 6 bases, and 6 bases had no gene match. The CDR3 totals 15 residues. CDR3 nucleotides: TGTGCCAGCAGGGAAACGACAGGGAGCACAGATACGCAGTATTTT. Amino acid sequence: CASRETTGSTDTQYF. The whole variable domain, remainder taken from reference TRBV2 and TRBJ2-3, is EPEVTQTPSHQVTQMGQEVILRCVPISNHLYFYWYRQILGQKVEFLVSFYNNEISEKSEIFDDQFSVERPDGSNFTLKIRSTKLEDSAMYFCASRETTGSTDTQYFGPGTRLTVL.

This clone was seen only a few times. The rearrangement links TRBV10-2 to TRBJ1-5; D is unresolved. Germline V gene data show CDR1 as WSHSY and CDR2 as SAAADI. V shed 4 bases and J shed 7 bases, with 8 bases lying between them. The CDR3 consists of 12 residues. CDR3 sequence (DNA): TGCGCCAGCAGTGTCGGGAGCCAGCCCCAGCATTTT. It codes for CASSVGSQPQHF.

This chain links TRBV6-2 or TRBV6-3 with TRBJ2-1; no clear D. The CDR3 sequence is 12 residues long. Germline V CDR1 and CDR2: MNHEY, SVGEGT. V was cut by 0 bases and J by 9 bases, with 6 bases left in between. The CDR3 region has the DNA TGTGCCAGCAGTTACTCCCCCTCTGAGCAGTTCTTC. Translation: CASSYSPSEQFF.

Only one count was recorded for this clone. The gene calls are TRBV4-2 and TRBJ2-3; TRBD2 is a possible D gene (7 bases). This CDR3 region has 15 residues. Germline CDR1 and CDR2: LGHNA and YNFKEQ. V shed 2 bases and J shed 4 bases, with 13 bases lying between them. CDR3 coding DNA: TGTGCCAGCAGCCAATCCAAGGGGGGGGCAGATACGCAGTATTTT. This encodes CASSQSKGGADTQYF.

This clone has only one observation. The chain recombines TRBV6-6 with TRBJ2-5; 9 bases fit TRBD1. Trimming at V came to 5 bases and at J to 2 bases, leaving 9 bases not matched to a gene. CDR3 length: 16 residues. Germline CDR1 reads MNHNY; CDR2 reads SVGAGI (reference sequence). DNA for the CDR3: TGTGCCAGCAGTAAACTACAGGGGGCGCAGCAAGAGACCCAGTACTTC. The encoded protein is CASSKLQGAQQETQYF.

The rearrangement joins TRBV5-1 to TRBJ1-4; D uncertain. Trimming removed 1 base from V and 8 bases from J, with 9 bases in between. The CDR3 is 13 residues long. Germline V gene lookup returns CDR1 SGHRS and CDR2 YFSETQ. CDR3 bases: TGCGCCAGCAGCTTGCAGTTGCGGGAAAAACTGTTTTTT. This translates into CASSLQLREKLFF.

The rearrangement uses TRBV7-2 and TRBJ1-6, with D unresolved. Trimming stripped 1 base from V and 7 bases from J, with 8 bases between. Germline assignment: CDR1 SGHTA and CDR2 FQGNSA. This CDR3 region has 14 residues. The CDR3 region has the DNA TGTGCCAGCAGCTTAGATCCAGGCAATTCACCCCTCCACTTT. It is translated as CASSLDPGNSPLHF.

This chain connects TRBV9 to TRBJ1-3; D possibly corresponds to TRBD1 (5 bases). The ends were cut back, 0 bases at V and 4 bases at J, with 17 bases in the middle. Germline loops: CDR1 SGDLS, CDR2 YYNGEE. This CDR3 has 17 residues. CDR3 loop: CASSVGGSRDGGNTIYF. DNA of the CDR3: TGTGCCAGCAGCGTAGGAGGCTCGCGGGACGGGGGAAACACCATATATTTT. Supplemented by reference TRBV9 and TRBJ1-3, the full variable domain reads DSGVTQTPKHLITATGQRVTLRCSPRSGDLSVYWYQQSLDQGLQFLIQYYNGEERAKGNILERFSAQQFPDLHSELNLSSLELGDSALYFCASSVGGSRDGGNTIYFGEGSWLTVV.

This clone showed up just a few times. The CDR3 DNA sequence: TGTGCCAGCAGCTTAGCAGGGATTAATGAAAAACTGTTTTTT. Translated, it gives CASSLAGINEKLFF. The chain has TRBV11-2 and TRBJ1-4, with D perhaps matching TRBD1 (5 bases). This CDR3 contains 14 residues. V lost 1 base, J lost 4 bases, and 7 bases lay in between. Per germline, CDR1 SGHAT and CDR2 FQNNGV. The variable domain in full, with the rest retrieved from reference TRBV11-2 and TRBJ1-4, is EAGVAQSPRYKIIEKRQSVAFWCNPISGHATLYWYQQILGQGPKLLIQFQNNGVVDDSQLPKDRFSAERLKGVDSTLKIQPAKLEDSAVYLCASSLAGINEKLFFGSGTQLSVL.

The chain has TRBV4-1 and TRBJ2-1; 8 bases map to TRBD1. The CDR3 runs to 17 residues. The germline V gene encodes CDR1 MGHRA and CDR2 YSYEKL. The trim removed 0 bases at V and 7 bases at J, leaving 11 bases unmatched. The CDR3 reads CASSQEGRQGAWNEQFF. CDR3 DNA sequence: TGCGCCAGCAGCCAAGAAGGCCGGCAGGGGGCTTGGAATGAGCAGTTCTTC.

The chain combines TRBV7-2 with TRBJ2-7; the D gene is possibly TRBD1 (6 bases). The CDR3 runs 14 residues. Germline CDR1 SGHTA, CDR2 FQGNSA. V lost 4 bases, J lost 2 bases, and 12 bases lay in between. The CDR3 is CASSSDSLAYEQYF. The CDR3 DNA follows: TGTGCCAGCAGCTCGGACAGCCTCGCCTACGAGCAGTACTTC.

This clone was counted a few times. Here the CDR3 reads CASRLQGSGQPQHF. The DNA of the CDR3 is TGTGCCAGCAGGCTACAGGGGTCAGGGCAGCCCCAGCATTTT. V gene TRBV2 combines with J gene TRBJ1-5; 7 bases agree with TRBD1. Germline CDR1 reads SNHLY; CDR2 reads FYNNEI. The CDR3 is made up of 14 amino acids. Unmatched junction bases numbered 9, after V lost 6 bases and J lost 7 bases. Full variable domain (rest looked up from reference TRBV2 and TRBJ1-5): EPEVTQTPSHQVTQMGQEVILRCVPISNHLYFYWYRQILGQKVEFLVSFYNNEISEKSEIFDDQFSVERPDGSNFTLKIRSTKLEDSAMYFCASRLQGSGQPQHFGDGTRLSIL.

This chain uses TRBV6-6 with TRBJ2-7, with 7 positions matching TRBD1. There are 16 residues in the CDR3. Unmatched junction bases numbered 8, after V lost 2 bases and J lost 1 base. Germline lookup yields CDR1 MNHNY and CDR2 SVGAGI (reference sequence). CDR3 sequence: CASSYRARGNSYEQYF. Here the CDR3 DNA reads TGTGCCAGCAGTTACCGGGCCAGGGGGAATTCCTACGAGCAGTACTTC.

A remark on this clone: The identical CDR3 is also encoded by other nucleotide sequences in the sample. The V and J genes are TRBV9 and TRBJ1-5, with D unresolved. CDR1 and CDR2 from the germline V gene are SGDLS and YYNGEE. This CDR3 spans 14 amino acids. V was cut by 0 bases and J by 1 base, with 5 bases left in between. The CDR3 is CASSVGGSNQPQHF. The DNA of the CDR3 is TGTGCCAGCAGCGTAGGAGGGAGCAATCAGCCCCAGCATTTT. The variable domain in full, completed from reference TRBV9 and TRBJ1-5, reads DSGVTQTPKHLITATGQRVTLRCSPRSGDLSVYWYQQSLDQGLQFLIQYYNGEERAKGNILERFSAQQFPDLHSELNLSSLELGDSALYFCASSVGGSNQPQHFGDGTRLSIL.

The V gene is TRBV1, the J gene TRBJ1-5. TRBV1 is annotated as a pseudogene. The CDR3 covers 15 residues. CDR3 protein: CTSSQPPRGPPPQHF. The CDR3 DNA reads TGCACCAGCAGCCAGCCACCTAGGGGACCTCCCCCCCAGCATTTT.

The chain employs TRBV19 and TRBJ2-5, with D unresolved. The CDR3 is 13 residues long. V was trimmed by 3 bases and J by 6 bases, leaving 11 bases between them. Germline V CDR1 and CDR2: LNHDA, SQIVND (reference sequence). Here the CDR3 DNA reads TGTGCCAGTAGTATTTCGGTCAGCCAGACCCAGTACTTC. It is translated as CASSISVSQTQYF.

This chain joins TRBV7-2 and TRBJ1-2; maybe TRBD1 (5 bases). Germline lookup yields CDR1 SGHTA and CDR2 FQGNSA. This CDR3 comprises 13 residues. The ends were cut back, 1 base at V and 7 bases at J, with 10 bases in the middle. The CDR3 region is CASSLVGGTGYTF. CDR3 bases: TGTGCCAGCAGCTTAGTTGGGGGGACTGGCTACACCTTC.

This clone was detected once. The chain carries TRBV2 and TRBJ2-5; D remains unclear. The germline gives CDR1 SNHLY, CDR2 FYNNEI. The CDR3 contains 11 residues. The V gene lost 4 bases and the J gene lost 9 bases, with 9 bases spanning the gap. The CDR3 DNA reads as TGTGCCAGCAGTGCGGCCCCCCCCCAGTACTTC. Protein: CASSAAPPQYF.

Details on this clone: Other DNA sequences in this specimen translate into the identical CDR3. This chain links TRBV7-3 with TRBJ1-1; perhaps TRBD1 as D (6 bases). V lost 5 bases, J lost 2 bases, and 9 bases lay in between. CDR3 length: 13 residues. Germline CDR1 and CDR2: SGHTA and FQGTGA. The DNA for the CDR3 is TGTGCCAGCAGCGAACAGGGTAACACTGAAGCTTTCTTT. This translates into CASSEQGNTEAFF.

The gene calls are TRBV29-1 and TRBJ2-7; 9 bases line up with TRBD1. This CDR3 has 14 residues. Germline CDR1 is SQVTM and CDR2 is ANQGSEA. Trimming at V came to 5 bases and at J to 6 bases, leaving 11 bases not matched to a gene. For the CDR3, the DNA is TGCAGCGTTAAGAGGACAGGGGTTTCTGGCGAGCAGTACTTC. This gives the protein CSVKRTGVSGEQYF.